This T cell receptor beta chain emerged from a study of blood T cell repertoires in COVID-19. Across the whole study: Acute and convalescent COVID-19 specimens originated in the United States, Italy and Spain. T cells, B-cell-depleted T cells, or PBMCs provided the cDNA or gDNA that served as material.

Per the original data handling: The authors estimated nucleated cell counts from reference gene primer amplification. Profiled with immunoSEQ multiplex PCR; TCRdb holds only in-frame clones, not every one. Clone size and V and J calls were adopted from that table, with D and trimming inferred from the DNA. This sample carries nearly 95,000 clones, roughly 85% of them seen once, and the ten largest clones take roughly 15%. This clone was counted a few times. The CDR3 has 15 residues. V lost 5 bases to trimming and J lost 10 bases, with 18 bases between them. From germline, CDR1 is SGHVS and CDR2 FQNEAQ.

The chain employs TRBV7-8 and TRBJ1-6; D uncertain. Sequencing was done on a sample of peripheral blood. The TCR sequence derives from a human donor in a cohort sampled during active COVID-19. In DNA, the CDR3 is TGTGCCAGCAGCGGGATCTTGGGAGGGCGGTCACCCCTCCACTTT. Translated: CASSGILGGRSPLHF.